Listed here are 14 T cell receptor beta chains from one sample, sequenced in a study of blood T cell repertoires in COVID-19. Measured with immunoSEQ multiplex PCR; TCRdb has only the in-frame clones, and not every one. The sample holds approximately 300,000 clones; more than 85% are singletons and the top ten take around a sixth. The sequenced material came from PBMCs or T cells enriched from blood (not recorded which). The receptors were sampled from a woman aged 30 to 39 who had recovered from COVID-19.

The V call is TRBV4-2, the J call TRBJ1-3; no clear D. Trimming took off 0 bases at V and 0 bases at J, with 9 bases between the two ends. Germline V gene sequence: CDR1 LGHNA, CDR2 YNFKEQ. The CDR3 totals 16 residues. The CDR3 bases are TGTGCCAGCAGCCAAGAGGCGGGCCTCTCTGGAAACACCATATATTTT. It translates to CASSQEAGLSGNTIYF.

V usage is TRBV7-9 and J usage is TRBJ1-3; TRBD1 is a possible D gene (5 bases). Trimming removed 2 bases from V and 1 base from J, with 6 bases in between. The CDR3 length is 14 residues. Germline CDR1 and CDR2: SEHNR and FQNEAQ (reference sequence). The CDR3 DNA is TGTGCCAGCAGCTTACAGGGTTCTGGAAACACCATATATTTT. Protein: CASSLQGSGNTIYF. Full variable domain (outside the CDR3, taken from reference TRBV7-9 and TRBJ1-3): DTGVSQNPRHKITKRGQNVTFRCDPISEHNRLYWYRQTLGQGPEFLTYFQNEAQLEKSRLLSDRFSAERPKGSFSTLEIQRTEQGDSAMYLCASSLQGSGNTIYFGEGSWLTVV.

The chain links TRBV28 to TRBJ2-7; D not resolved. This CDR3 contains 11 residues. Germline V gene data show CDR1 as MDHEN and CDR2 as SYDVKM. The V end lost 5 bases, the J end lost 4 bases, and 6 bases lay between the germline ends. The CDR3 bases are TGTGCCAGCAGTGTTAAATACGAGCAGTACTTC. As protein: CASSVKYEQYF.

CDR3 loop: CASSALAGGMDTQYF. The CDR3 nucleotides are TGTGCCAGCAGCGCACTAGCGGGGGGAATGGATACGCAGTATTTT. The chain links TRBV11-3 to TRBJ2-3; 12 nucleotides agree with TRBD2. J was trimmed by 6 bases and V by 5 bases; bases with no gene match: 6. Germline V gene lookup returns CDR1 SGHNT and CDR2 YENEEA. This CDR3 has 15 residues.

The rearrangement uses TRBV7-2 and TRBJ2-2, with D possibly TRBD1 on 6 matching bases. The V gene's germline CDR1 is SGHTA and CDR2 FQGNSA. V lost 9 bases, J lost 6 bases, and 17 bases lay in between. This CDR3 is 14 amino acids long. This CDR3 reads CASRDKKRAGELFF. The CDR3 DNA reads TGTGCCAGTCGGGACAAGAAGAGGGCCGGGGAGCTGTTTTTT.

V gene TRBV10-3 combines with J gene TRBJ2-1, with D possibly matching TRBD1 (5 bases). The germline V and J ends were trimmed by 11 bases and 7 bases, with 21 bases remaining between them. This CDR3 has 14 residues. Per the germline V gene, CDR1 is ENHRY and CDR2 is SYGVKD. CDR3 sequence reads: CASYAPGGQNEQFF. For the CDR3, the DNA is TGTGCCTCCTATGCGCCTGGTGGACAAAATGAGCAGTTCTTC.

This sequence joins TRBV18 and TRBJ2-7; the match to TRBD1 covers 7 bases. The CDR3 sequence is 12 residues long. V was clipped by 2 bases and J by 11 bases; unmatched bases: 6. CDR1 and CDR2 (germline): KGHSH, LQKENI. The CDR3 loop is CASSPGQVGEYF. DNA of the CDR3: TGTGCCAGCTCACCAGGACAGGTAGGGGAGTACTTC.

With regard to this clone: Other DNA sequences in this specimen translate into the identical CDR3. J is TRBJ2-5 and V is TRBV28; a weak D match, TRBD2 (5 bases). Per the germline V gene, CDR1 is MDHEN and CDR2 is SYDVKM. CDR3 size: 14 residues. V was clipped by 6 bases and J by 4 bases, with 15 bases between them. The CDR3, as DNA: TGTGCCAGCAGCCTCAGAGGGCTATCAGAGACCCAGTACTTC. This encodes CASSLRGLSETQYF.

This chain links TRBV11-2 with TRBJ2-7; D unresolved. V was trimmed by 1 base and J by 0 bases, leaving 7 bases between them. Germline assignment: CDR1 SGHAT and CDR2 FQNNGV. The CDR3 is 14 residues long. Here the CDR3 DNA reads TGTGCCAGCAGCTTAGCGAGGAGCTCCTACGAGCAGTACTTC. It specifies CASSLARSSYEQYF.

The chain has TRBV12-2 and TRBJ2-5; the table's D call of TRBD1 was not tested on the DNA. TRBV12-2 is flagged as a pseudogene. The length of the CDR3 is 14 residues. Here the CDR3 reads CASRLVQGKETQYF. CDR3 DNA: TGTGCAAGTCGCTTAGTTCAGGGGAAAGAGACCCAGTACTTC.

V is TRBV19 and J is TRBJ1-5; TRBD1 aligns across 8 bases. Germline-derived CDR1 and CDR2 are LNHDA and SQIVND (reference sequence). Trimming took 2 bases from V and 7 from J; bases not matched to a gene: 10. The CDR3 is made up of 16 amino acids. The CDR3 here is CASSIISARGQQPQHF. The CDR3 DNA is TGTGCCAGTAGTATAATCTCGGCCAGGGGGCAACAGCCCCAGCATTTT.

This chain connects TRBV3-1 (or the pseudogene TRBV3-2) to TRBJ2-7; no firm D call. The length of the CDR3 is 13 residues. The V and J ends lost 1 base and 2 bases respectively, with 6 bases between them. CDR1 and CDR2 (germline): LGHDT, YNNKEL (reference sequence). The CDR3 coding sequence is TGTGCCAGCAGCCAAGGGCCACCCTACGAGCAGTACTTC. It specifies CASSQGPPYEQYF.

Comment on this clone: Other DNA sequences within the sample encode an identical CDR3. The gene calls are TRBV5-1 and TRBJ2-3; the match to TRBD1 covers 10 bases. With V trimmed by 4 bases and J by 1 base, 3 bases remained unmatched. This CDR3 comprises 15 residues. Germline V CDR1 and CDR2: SGHRS, YFSETQ. CDR3: CASSPGTGGTDTQYF. The CDR3 DNA follows: TGCGCCAGCAGCCCAGGGACAGGGGGCACAGATACGCAGTATTTT.

This chain joins TRBV28 and TRBJ1-3; D is ambiguous. The CDR3 loop spans 15 amino acids. V lost 6 bases to trimming and J lost 4 bases, with 16 bases between them. In germline, CDR1 is MDHEN, CDR2 SYDVKM. The CDR3 loop reads CASSPYRVEGNTIYF. In DNA form, the CDR3 reads TGTGCCAGCAGCCCCTACCGGGTAGAGGGAAACACCATATATTTT.